Each of the 10 T cell receptor beta chains below was sequenced from the same sample in a study of post-analysis software for immune sequencing data (dated by TCRdb to between 2015 and 2016). What the research found in general, with its limitations: Patients showed significantly higher frequencies than controls for several TRBV segments, among them TRBV5-6, TRBV5-1 and TRBV20-1.

The library was built by means of PCR. Sequenced on an Illumina HiSeq 2500. Unique molecular identifiers were incorporated into TCR beta cDNA libraries to reduce PCR and sequencing biases. Clones were called with MiXCR by TCRdb after fastp trimmed the public reads at Q25, and only in-frame beta chains were retained. Each record represents a unique CDR3 protein, reported with the most common genes and DNA among its rows. For this sample there are 700,000 to 900,000 distinct CDR3 sequences; 40% to 55% appear just once. Clones ranked in the top ten supply 4.9% of the sample. These receptors lack a known antigen. Sequenced sample: blood. These receptors all stem from a girl aged 5 to 17 with multiple sclerosis.

This chain links TRBV7-3 with TRBJ2-1, with TRBD2 identical over 7 bases. The germline gives CDR1 SGHTA, CDR2 FQGTGA. Unmatched junction bases numbered 24, after V lost 2 bases and J lost 8 bases. The CDR3 has 20 residues. Written as DNA, the CDR3 is TGTGCCAGCAGCTTACGGGCGGGAGTACCCAAACTTCGCGTCTTAGATGAGCAGTTCTTC. This gives the protein CASSLRAGVPKLRVLDEQFF.

As for this clonotype: The junction departs from germline at one end; a sequencing error may be responsible. The V call is TRBV7-7, the J call TRBJ2-5, with 8 bases identical to TRBD1. Germline assignment: CDR1 SSHAT and CDR2 FNYEAQ (reference sequence). The CDR3 covers 14 residues. CDR3 bases: TGTGCTAGCAGCGTGATAGGACAGGGAGAGACCCAGTACTTC. It yields the protein CASSVIGQGETQYF.

V is TRBV3-1 and J is TRBJ2-2, with D tentatively TRBD1 (5 bases). The CDR3 totals 14 residues. Germline lookup yields CDR1 LGHDT and CDR2 YNNKEL (reference sequence). The germline V and J ends were trimmed by 2 bases and 2 bases, with 6 bases remaining between them. The CDR3 coding sequence is TGTGCCAGCAGCCAAAGGGGTAACACCGGGGAGCTGTTTTTT. Protein: CASSQRGNTGELFF.

The rearrangement joins TRBV6-2 or TRBV6-3 to TRBJ2-7, with 7 nucleotides matching TRBD2. The length of the CDR3 is 12 residues. Per the germline V gene, CDR1 is MNHEY and CDR2 is SVGEGT. Trimming cost V 4 bases and J 9 bases; bases outside gene matches: 6. CDR3 loop: CASSFPGGRQYF. The CDR3 region has the DNA TGTGCCAGCAGTTTTCCGGGAGGACGGCAGTACTTC.

This chain uses TRBV21-1 with TRBJ2-5; whether TRBD1, the table's D call, matches the DNA was not checked. The end of the DNA fits TRBJ2-7 better, so the J call may be wrong. TRBV21-1 is given as a pseudogene. CDR3 length: 13 amino acids. Here the CDR3 reads CASRTGNSYEQYF. The CDR3, as DNA: TGTGCCAGCAGAACAGGGAACTCCTACGAGCAGTACTTC.

This clonotype was observed a handful of times. This chain uses TRBV6-2 or TRBV6-3 with TRBJ2-7; 10 bases are shared with TRBD1. The J segment lost 2 bases and the V segment lost 2 bases, leaving 3 bases of the junction unmatched. The CDR3 has 15 residues. Germline V lookup: CDR1 MNHEY, CDR2 SVGEGT. Written as DNA, the CDR3 is TGTGCCAGCAGTTACCCGGACAGGGGGACCTACGAGCAGTACTTC. Its protein is CASSYPDRGTYEQYF.

This clonotype was seen a handful of times. This rearrangement joins TRBV7-2 to TRBJ1-1; D perhaps matches TRBD1 (6 bases). This CDR3 region has 16 residues. From germline, CDR1 is SGHTA and CDR2 FQGNSA. Trimming removed 5 bases at V and 0 bases at J, with 16 bases between. Written as DNA, the CDR3 is TGTGCCAGCAGCCCTACAGGGAGGCTCATGAACACTGAAGCTTTCTTT. Protein sequence: CASSPTGRLMNTEAFF.

This clonotype occurred a few times. The V call is TRBV20-1, the J call TRBJ1-2; TRBD1 might be the D (5 bases). The CDR3 is made up of 13 amino acids. The germline V and J ends were trimmed by 5 bases and 2 bases, with 12 bases remaining between them. Germline lookup yields CDR1 DFQATT and CDR2 SNEGSKA (reference sequence). The CDR3: CSAVAGHNYGYTF. DNA of the CDR3: TGCAGTGCTGTTGCGGGGCACAACTATGGCTACACCTTC.

The genes are TRBV2 and TRBJ2-5; 7 bases map to TRBD1. Trimming removed 5 bases from V and 1 base from J; junction bases left unmatched: 4. Germline V CDR1 and CDR2: SNHLY, FYNNEI. The CDR3 is 14 amino acids. The CDR3 DNA is TGTGCCAGCAGTAAAGACAGGGTCCAAGAGACCCAGTACTTC. Translating gives CASSKDRVQETQYF.

The chain employs TRBV20-1 and TRBJ2-7, with a weak D call TRBD2 (6 bases). V lost 0 bases to trimming and J lost 3 bases, with 18 bases between them. Germline CDR1 reads DFQATT; CDR2 reads SNEGSKA (reference sequence). The CDR3 extends over 16 amino acids. CDR3 sequence (DNA): TGCAGTGCTAGAGACCTATCTAGGGACTCCCTCTACGAGCAGTACGTC. It codes for CSARDLSRDSLYEQYV.